The present T cell receptor (beta chain) was sequenced within a study of blood T cell repertoires in COVID-19. As for the study in general: The analysed material was cDNA or gDNA that came from T cells, B-cell-depleted T cells, or PBMCs.

In the authors' methods: Reference gene primer amplification yielded estimated nucleated cell counts. Profiled with immunoSEQ multiplex PCR; TCRdb holds only in-frame clones, not every one. V and J calls and clone size are given by that table; D and trimming were obtained from the DNA. Among around 260,000 clones, 86% were seen once, and the ten largest hold 3.6%. The sample taken for sequencing was peripheral blood. The sequence was collected from a man between 18 and 29 years old with active or convalescent COVID-19.

CDR3 bases: TGTGCCAGCAGCTTTCAACCCCAGGGGGGCCCCCGAGAGACCCAGTACTTC. Its protein product is CASSFQPQGGPRETQYF. V usage is TRBV7-6 and J usage is TRBJ2-5; D may be TRBD1 (7 bases). CDR1 SGHVS and CDR2 FNYEAQ come from the germline V gene. CDR3 length equals 17 residues. The V and J ends lost 3 bases and 4 bases respectively, with 21 bases between them.